The source of this T cell receptor beta chain is a study of blood T cell repertoires in COVID-19. The data were produced by immunoSEQ multiplex PCR, yet TCRdb's version contains in-frame clones alone and is incomplete. Of under 300,000 clones in the sample, roughly 90% were seen once. The sequenced sample was peripheral blood. The sequence was collected from a man aged 55-75 years who had recovered from COVID-19.

The CDR3 region is CASSLTGGMNTEAFF. CDR3 DNA sequence: TGTGCCAGCAGCTTGACAGGGGGGATGAACACTGAAGCTTTCTTT. V and J are TRBV11-2 and TRBJ1-1, with TRBD1 identical over 9 bases. Germline values: CDR1 SGHAT, CDR2 FQNNGV. There are 15 residues in the CDR3. V lost 3 bases and J lost 0; bases outside the gene matches: 2.